The clone carrying this T cell receptor (beta chain) was detected only once. Its specificity is not known. These data come from a study of Ad26.COV2.S vaccination and SARS-CoV-2 variants. TCRdb keeps only in-frame clones here, not all; method: immunoSEQ multiplex PCR. The sample lists around 170,000 clones; around 85% were seen once. Findings of the study overall: It is possible that the TCR breadth and depth analyses underestimated the total T cell responses. Responses of spike-specific T cells (both CD8+ and CD4+) reportedly showed substantial breadth after vaccination. Vaccine and placebo recipients had comparable breadth of non-spike TCRs. People who got the vaccine had more spike-specific TCR breadth than people who got placebo.

Material: peripheral blood, obtained after recovery from COVID-19. The source of this sequence is a human donor who had recovered from COVID-19.

The CDR3 nucleotides are TGCGCCAGCAGCCCAGGTGCGGGGGACGGCTATGGCTACACCTTC. Translation gives CASSPGAGDGYGYTF. The genes are TRBV4-1 and TRBJ1-2; a possible D gene is TRBD1 (5 bases). This CDR3 has 15 residues. V was shortened by 4 bases and J by 4 bases, with 16 bases between the two germline ends. The germline gives CDR1 MGHRA, CDR2 YSYEKL.